This is a list of T cell receptor beta chains from one sample in a study of T cell responses to AZD1222 COVID-19 vaccine. Sequencing used immunoSEQ multiplex PCR; TCRdb keeps in-frame clones, though not all of them. The table records about 100,000 clones, about 90% of them present only once. Material: peripheral blood, obtained on day 0 of AZD1222 vaccination. These receptor sequences come from an adult in good health. Both conserved end residues are part of each CDR3. The order of the fields is CDR3 protein, CDR3 DNA, D gene, V gene, J gene. D genes are given only for firm matches.

cdr3_aa: CASTSGGSTEAFF
cdr3_nt: TGTGCCAGCACTTCGGGGGGCTCGACTGAAGCTTTCTTT
d_call: NA
v_call: TRBV27
j_call: TRBJ1-1

cdr3_aa: CASRLNGNYGYTF
cdr3_nt: TGCGCCAGCAGGCTCAATGGTAACTATGGCTACACCTTC
d_call: NA
v_call: TRBV5-1
j_call: TRBJ1-2

cdr3_aa: CASSPMGRLETQYF
cdr3_nt: TGTGCCAGCTCACCTATGGGGAGGTTAGAGACCCAGTACTTC
d_call: NA
v_call: TRBV18
j_call: TRBJ2-5

cdr3_aa: CASRRSATYEQYF
cdr3_nt: TGTGCCAGCAGGAGGTCCGCTACCTACGAGCAGTACTTC
d_call: NA
v_call: TRBV28
j_call: TRBJ2-7

cdr3_aa: CASSLAGIEYEQYF
cdr3_nt: TGTGCCAGCAGTTTAGCGGGAATAGAGTACGAGCAGTACTTC
d_call: NA
v_call: TRBV28
j_call: TRBJ2-7

cdr3_aa: CASSLSGHITNSNQPQHF
cdr3_nt: TGTGCCAGCAGTTTGTCGGGACACATAACCAATAGCAATCAGCCCCAGCATTTT
d_call: NA
v_call: TRBV27
j_call: TRBJ1-5

cdr3_aa: CASSSPGGVNQPQHF
cdr3_nt: TGTGCCAGCAGTAGCCCCGGGGGGGTCAATCAGCCCCAGCATTTT
d_call: NA
v_call: TRBV6-5
j_call: TRBJ1-5

cdr3_aa: CAITGTGNSYEQYF
cdr3_nt: TGTGCCATCACCGGGACAGGGAATTCCTACGAGCAGTACTTC
d_call: TRBD1
v_call: TRBV10-3
j_call: TRBJ2-7

cdr3_aa: CASSLTGAGDTEAFF
cdr3_nt: TGTGCCAGCAGCTTAACGGGTGCAGGGGATACTGAAGCTTTCTTT
d_call: NA
v_call: TRBV7-3
j_call: TRBJ1-1

cdr3_aa: CASSPQGYGGYTF
cdr3_nt: TGTGCCAGCAGCCCCCAGGGTTATGGGGGCTACACCTTC
d_call: NA
v_call: TRBV3-1/TRBV3-2
j_call: TRBJ1-2

cdr3_aa: CASSLAGWADTQYF
cdr3_nt: TGTGCCAGCAGTCTAGCGGGGTGGGCAGATACGCAGTATTTT
d_call: TRBD2
v_call: TRBV2
j_call: TRBJ2-3